The subject of this entry is one TCR beta chain. The entry originates in a study of blood T cell repertoires in COVID-19. Study-level background: Sample material is recorded as cDNA or gDNA derived from T cells, B-cell-depleted T cells, or PBMCs.

Germline-derived CDR1 and CDR2 are LNHNV and YYDKDF (reference sequence). The CDR3 sequence is 14 residues long. V shed 1 base and J shed 5 bases, with 12 bases lying between them. Clinical histories supplied by participants themselves formed the basis of cohort assignment. Some clones are missing from TCRdb's copy, which holds only in-frame ones; the method was immunoSEQ multiplex PCR. This sample has some 330,000 clones, with approximately 88% found just once. The sequencing input was PBMCs or T cells enriched from blood (not recorded which). The gene calls are TRBV15 and TRBJ2-7, with a possible D match to TRBD2 (5 bases). This receptor was obtained from a man younger than 40 who had recovered from COVID-19. The chain's CDR3 is CATSRAGVWNEQYF. The CDR3 DNA follows: TGTGCCACCAGCAGAGCCGGGGTGTGGAACGAGCAGTACTTC.